This TCR beta chain was profiled in a study of blood T cell repertoires in COVID-19 (dated by TCRdb to the early 2020s). Turning to the overall study: Samples covering the acute and convalescent phases of COVID-19 were provided by collaborators in the United States, Italy and Spain. The prospective study material was composed of cDNA or gDNA derived from T cells, B-cell-depleted T cells, or PBMCs. Where HLA class I and class II types were available, the types were taken from metadata supplied by the sample provider, not from assay-based typing. The repertoires were released in a freely available public database meant as a resource for research on the immune response to SARS-CoV-2. Samples came from the ongoing ImmuneRACE study (first 160 participants) plus 1,254 subjects from 6 global collaborators. A de-identified subject ID, COVID-19 status, age in years and sex were almost always included in the sample metadata. Deeply sampled blood TCRbeta repertoires from subjects exposed to, actively infected with, or recovered from COVID-19 were included in the dataset.

What the research found in general, with its limitations: The amount of clinical and demographic metadata varied by source and participant and was provided uncurated.

The CDR3 contains 13 residues, cysteine and phenylalanine counted. Just the 39-base CDR3 DNA is kept, in frame starting at base 1. V sheds 2 bases and J sheds 4 bases, leaving 6 bases between their ends. The immunoSEQ Assay, a bias-controlled multiplex PCR, was used to amplify TCRbeta CDR3 regions from genomic DNA. Per the authors' processing: Within the assay, amplification of reference gene primers was used to estimate how many nucleated cells each sample contained. Sequence reads were collapsed and filtered to measure the absolute abundance of every unique TCRbeta CDR3 rearrangement. Productive Simpson clonality was computed per sample as the square root of Simpson's diversity index over productive rearrangements. Imported from immuneACCESS, the table was reduced by TCRdb to in-frame sequences with V and J called. These copies leave out some clones; in studies compared against another copy, an unresolved V gene accounts for under half, and the cause of the remainder is not known. D and trimming were read from the DNA, whereas the V and J calls and clone size are those reported in that table. This sample comprises some 150,000 clones, roughly 80% of them detected only once. The top ten hold less than 2.5% of the sample.

This clone was observed a few times. The antigen it recognizes is unknown. It has no much larger one-base neighbor in the sample; base qualities were not kept. Other DNA sequences of this sample code for an identical CDR3. Each collaborating institution followed its own protocols to collect whole blood in K2EDTA tubes. For TCRbeta analysis, collaborators shipped samples as frozen whole blood, isolated PBMCs, or DNA extracted from either of those sample types. This chain joins TRBV12-3 or TRBV12-4 to TRBJ1-3, with the identity of the D gene unclear. The sequenced sample consisted of peripheral blood. The clonotype comes from a man aged 65 to 79 with acute or convalescent COVID-19. The CDR3 reads as follows: CASSLSGGNTIYF. The nucleotides are TGTGCCAGCAGTTTATCGGGGGGAAACACCATATATTTT.